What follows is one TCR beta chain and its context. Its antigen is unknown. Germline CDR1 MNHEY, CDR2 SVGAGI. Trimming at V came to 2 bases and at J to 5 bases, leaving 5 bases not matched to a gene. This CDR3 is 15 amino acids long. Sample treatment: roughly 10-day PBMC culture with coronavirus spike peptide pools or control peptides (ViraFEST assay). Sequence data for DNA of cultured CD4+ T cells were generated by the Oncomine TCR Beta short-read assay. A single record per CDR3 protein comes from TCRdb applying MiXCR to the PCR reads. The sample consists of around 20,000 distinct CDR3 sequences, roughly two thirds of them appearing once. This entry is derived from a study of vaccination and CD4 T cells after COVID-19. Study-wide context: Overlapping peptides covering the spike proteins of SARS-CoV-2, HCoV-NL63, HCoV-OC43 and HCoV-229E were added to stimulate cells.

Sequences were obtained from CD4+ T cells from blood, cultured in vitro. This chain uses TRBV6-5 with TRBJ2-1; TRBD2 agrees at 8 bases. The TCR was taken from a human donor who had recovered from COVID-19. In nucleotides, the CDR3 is TGTGCCAGCAGTTACCGGCGGGAGGACCACAATGAGCAGTTCTTC. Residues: CASSYRREDHNEQFF.